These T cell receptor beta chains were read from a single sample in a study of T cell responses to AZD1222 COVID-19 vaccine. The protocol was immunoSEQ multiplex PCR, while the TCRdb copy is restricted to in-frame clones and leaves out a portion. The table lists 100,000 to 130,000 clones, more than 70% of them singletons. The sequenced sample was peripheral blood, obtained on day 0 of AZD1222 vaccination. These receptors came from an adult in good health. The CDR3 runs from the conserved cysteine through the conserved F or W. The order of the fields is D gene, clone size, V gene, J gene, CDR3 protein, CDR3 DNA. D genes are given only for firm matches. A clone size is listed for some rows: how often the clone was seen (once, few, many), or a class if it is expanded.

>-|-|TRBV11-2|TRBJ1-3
CASRDQGKNTIYF
TGTGCCAGCAGGGACCAGGGAAAAAACACCATATATTTT
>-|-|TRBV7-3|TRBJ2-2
CASRGPERGTGELFF
TGTGCCAGCCGTGGACCAGAACGGGGCACCGGGGAGCTGTTTTTT
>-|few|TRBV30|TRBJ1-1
CAWKPGPSSRETEAFF
TGTGCCTGGAAACCGGGCCCCTCATCAAGAGAAACTGAAGCTTTCTTT
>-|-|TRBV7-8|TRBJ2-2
CASSFRLPNTGELFF
TGTGCCAGCAGCTTCCGGCTTCCGAACACCGGGGAGCTGTTTTTT
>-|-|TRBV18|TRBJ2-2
CASSPGQSGELFF
TGTGCCAGCTCACCTGGTCAAAGCGGGGAGCTGTTTTTT
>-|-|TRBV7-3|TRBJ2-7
CASSFQQGGEQYF
TGTGCCAGCAGCTTTCAACAGGGCGGCGAGCAGTACTTC
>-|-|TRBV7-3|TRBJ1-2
CASSLDQFANYGYTF
TGTGCCAGCAGCCTGGACCAATTCGCTAACTATGGCTACACCTTC
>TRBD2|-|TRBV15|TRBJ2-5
CATSRDGASGKETQYF
TGTGCCACCAGCAGAGATGGGGCTAGCGGGAAGGAGACCCAGTACTTC
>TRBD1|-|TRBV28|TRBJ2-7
CASSSEGQGSYEQYF
TGTGCCAGCAGTTCGGAGGGACAGGGGAGCTACGAGCAGTACTTC
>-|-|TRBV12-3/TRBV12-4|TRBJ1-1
CASSTRDTEAFF
TGTGCCAGCAGTACCCGGGACACTGAAGCTTTCTTT
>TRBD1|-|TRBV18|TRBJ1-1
CASSPRGLEAFF
TGTGCCAGCTCACCCAGGGGGCTTGAAGCTTTCTTT
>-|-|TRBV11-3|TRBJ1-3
CASSPRNPDRTSGNTIYF
TGTGCCAGCAGCCCTCGAAACCCCGACAGGACCTCTGGAAACACCATATATTTT
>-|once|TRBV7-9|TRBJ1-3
CASSRRAGEAGNTIYF
TGTGCCAGCAGCAGAAGGGCCGGGGAGGCTGGAAACACCATATATTTT
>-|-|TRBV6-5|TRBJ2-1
CASSRPEGNNEQFF
TGTGCCAGCAGTAGACCAGAGGGAAACAATGAGCAGTTCTTC